One and the same sample provided the 20 T cell receptor beta chains below, sequenced in a study of T cell responses to AZD1222 COVID-19 vaccine. The repertoire was sequenced with immunoSEQ multiplex PCR; TCRdb's copy has only in-frame clones and lacks some. The sample lists approximately 79,000 clones, about 88% seen once, with roughly a tenth in the top ten. Sequencing was performed on peripheral blood, taken on day 0 of AZD1222 vaccination. These receptors were collected from an adult in good health.

The chain links TRBV18 to TRBJ2-2; D unclear. The CDR3 loop spans 16 amino acids. The germline V gene encodes CDR1 KGHSH and CDR2 LQKENI. V dropped 1 base and J dropped 0 bases, with 9 bases sitting between them. The CDR3 bases are TGTGCCAGCTCACCACGGTTCACCTCGAACACCGGGGAGCTGTTTTTT. As protein: CASSPRFTSNTGELFF.

The V and J genes are TRBV7-3 and TRBJ2-6; D is ambiguous. Per germline, CDR1 SGHTA and CDR2 FQGTGA. The V and J ends lost 2 bases and 2 bases respectively, with 7 bases between them. This CDR3 contains 15 residues. The CDR3 sequence is CASSLGPPGANVLTF. The CDR3 DNA is TGTGCCAGCAGCTTAGGTCCTCCTGGGGCCAACGTCCTGACTTTC.

The chain links TRBV7-2 to TRBJ2-3; 9 positions agree with TRBD2. The V gene end was trimmed by 2 bases and the J gene end by 6 bases; junction bases not matched to a gene: 9. Per the germline V gene, CDR1 is SGHTA and CDR2 is FQGNSA. The CDR3 is 16 amino acids. In nucleotides, the CDR3 is TGTGCCAGCAGCTTACATGTGACTAGCGGAAGGGATACGCAGTATTTT. As protein: CASSLHVTSGRDTQYF.

This chain links TRBV5-4 with TRBJ2-7; 16 nucleotides align to TRBD2. Germline V gene data show CDR1 as SGHNT and CDR2 as YYREEE (reference sequence). Trimming removed 4 bases from V and 2 bases from J; junction bases left unmatched: 9. The CDR3 consists of 18 residues. This CDR3 is CASSPGLAGGILTYEQYV. As DNA, the CDR3 is TGTGCCAGCAGCCCGGGACTAGCGGGGGGGATCCTAACCTACGAGCAGTACGTC.

This clone was seen a single time. V gene TRBV5-1 combines with J gene TRBJ2-1; 14 bases map to TRBD2. The CDR3 runs to 15 residues. V lost 4 bases, J lost 10 bases, and 7 bases stayed unmatched. Germline CDR1 and CDR2: SGHRS and YFSETQ. CDR3 coding DNA: TGCGCCAGCAGCCCCGGGACTAGCGGGAGTGGGGAGCAGTTCTTC. This gives the protein CASSPGTSGSGEQFF.

V is TRBV24-1 and J is TRBJ2-5; 10 positions match TRBD1. Unmatched junction bases numbered 6, after V lost 5 bases and J lost 1 base. CDR3 length: 16 amino acids. Germline V gene sequence: CDR1 KGHDR, CDR2 SFDVKD. CDR3 bases: TGTGCCACCAGTGGATGGACAGGGGGGATCCAAGAGACCCAGTACTTC. This gives the protein CATSGWTGGIQETQYF.

The chain carries TRBV28 and TRBJ2-1; 13 bases agree with TRBD2. Germline CDR1 and CDR2: MDHEN and SYDVKM. This CDR3 is 16 amino acids long. V dropped 6 bases and J dropped 10; count of bases not matched to a gene: 12. This CDR3 reads CASSPGGLAGSTEQFF. DNA for the CDR3: TGTGCCAGCAGCCCCGGGGGACTAGCGGGATCCACCGAGCAGTTCTTC.

CDR3 sequence reads: CASSPGPGSVSSPLHF. CDR3 in DNA: TGCGCCAGCAGCCCGGGGCCGGGATCCGTCTCTTCACCCCTCCACTTT. This rearrangement joins TRBV5-1 to TRBJ1-6, with D possibly matching TRBD1 (5 bases). The CDR3 spans 16 residues. Germline V lookup: CDR1 SGHRS, CDR2 YFSETQ. V was pared by 4 bases and J by 9 bases, with 20 bases between.

This chain uses TRBV5-4 with TRBJ1-3; D is uncertain. The length of the CDR3 is 15 residues. Looked up from germline, CDR1 is SGHNT and CDR2 is YYREEE (reference sequence). V was cut by 4 bases and J by 0 bases, with 11 bases left in between. The CDR3 reads CASSPGRGSGNTIYF. CDR3 coding DNA: TGTGCCAGCAGCCCAGGACGGGGCTCTGGAAACACCATATATTTT.

The chain joins TRBV5-1 to TRBJ1-5; D is possibly TRBD1 (5 bases). Germline V gene data show CDR1 as SGHRS and CDR2 as YFSETQ. This CDR3 contains 15 residues. V was shortened by 4 bases and J by 0 bases, with 11 bases between the two germline ends. The CDR3 sequence: CASSLAGHSNQPQHF. CDR3 DNA sequence: TGCGCCAGCAGCCTGGCAGGGCATAGCAATCAGCCCCAGCATTTT.

This clone was found once. The chain joins TRBV6-5 to TRBJ1-3; no reliable D call. V was pared by 6 bases and J by 0 bases, with 9 bases between. The germline V gene has CDR1 MNHEY and CDR2 SVGAGI. The CDR3 runs 14 residues. DNA of the CDR3: TGTGCCAGCAGCCGGGATGGCTCTGGAAACACCATATATTTT. Protein: CASSRDGSGNTIYF.

The chain uses TRBV9 and TRBJ2-2; D is unresolved. CDR3 length: 14 amino acids. Trimming left V 0 bases short and J 8 bases short, with 11 bases between. Germline CDR1 SGDLS, CDR2 YYNGEE. The CDR3 coding sequence is TGTGCCAGCAGCGTAGTGAGCGCAAATGGGGAGCTGTTTTTT. Translation gives CASSVVSANGELFF.

The chain carries TRBV10-3 and TRBJ2-3, with 9 positions matching TRBD2. The CDR3 length is 15 residues. Per germline, CDR1 ENHRY and CDR2 SYGVKD. V was clipped by 7 bases and J by 2 bases; unmatched bases: 7. DNA of the CDR3: TGTGCCATCACCTCTAGCGGGGTTTCCACAGATACGCAGTATTTT. Protein: CAITSSGVSTDTQYF.

This rearrangement joins TRBV28 to TRBJ2-2, with 7 bases identical to TRBD2. Germline CDR1 reads MDHEN; CDR2 reads SYDVKM. The CDR3 is made up of 15 amino acids. V gave up 3 bases and J gave up 5 bases; unmatched junction bases: 6. The CDR3 DNA is TGTGCCAGCAGTTTTGGCGGGAGAAGAACCGGGGAGCTGTTTTTT. It translates to CASSFGGRRTGELFF.

The chain joins TRBV2 to TRBJ1-1; D possibly corresponds to TRBD1 (6 bases). The CDR3 loop spans 13 amino acids. Per germline, CDR1 SNHLY and CDR2 FYNNEI. V was trimmed by 8 bases and J by 4 bases, leaving 14 bases between them. CDR3: CASGGQLSTEAFF. CDR3 DNA: TGTGCCAGCGGAGGACAGTTGAGCACTGAAGCTTTCTTT.

This clone was counted only a few times. This chain uses TRBV6-6 with TRBJ2-7, with 7 bases fitting TRBD2. Germline lookup yields CDR1 MNHNY and CDR2 SVGAGI (reference sequence). The trim removed 5 bases at V and 2 bases at J, leaving 15 bases unmatched. The CDR3 spans 17 residues. The CDR3 loop reads CASSPGGMEAGAYEQYF. CDR3 DNA sequence: TGTGCCAGCAGTCCCGGGGGTATGGAGGCGGGAGCCTACGAGCAGTACTTC.

V and J are TRBV9 and TRBJ1-1, with 8 positions matching TRBD1. Germline CDR1 reads SGDLS; CDR2 reads YYNGEE. The CDR3 runs to 15 residues. After removal of 2 bases from V and 2 bases from J, the junction contained 5 bases not matched to a gene. The CDR3 is CASSVDRGGNTEAFF. CDR3 DNA sequence: TGTGCCAGCAGCGTTGACAGGGGAGGCAACACTGAAGCTTTCTTT. Based on the CDR3 plus reference TRBV9 and TRBJ1-1, the full variable domain is DSGVTQTPKHLITATGQRVTLRCSPRSGDLSVYWYQQSLDQGLQFLIQYYNGEERAKGNILERFSAQQFPDLHSELNLSSLELGDSALYFCASSVDRGGNTEAFFGQGTRLTVV.

The chain uses TRBV15 and TRBJ1-4; D is perhaps TRBD1 (5 bases). This CDR3 has 15 amino acids. V was pared by 0 bases and J by 4 bases, with 9 bases between. Germline V gene data show CDR1 as LNHNV and CDR2 as YYDKDF (reference sequence). CDR3 coding DNA: TGTGCCACCAGCAGAGATGACAGATTTAATGAAAAACTGTTTTTT. Its protein is CATSRDDRFNEKLFF.

The rearrangement joins TRBV6-5 to TRBJ2-2; TRBD1 aligns across 7 bases. The CDR3 has 14 amino acids. Germline CDR1 MNHEY, CDR2 SVGAGI. The ends lost 6 bases at V and 1 base at J; junction bases unmatched: 2. CDR3 in amino acids: CASSRTGNTGELFF. The CDR3 DNA sequence: TGTGCCAGCAGCCGGACAGGGAACACCGGGGAGCTGTTTTTT.

The V and J genes are TRBV11-3 and TRBJ2-7; the D gene is possibly TRBD1 (5 bases). Trimming took 3 bases from V and 6 from J, leaving 12 bases between them. There are 13 residues in the CDR3. Looked up from germline, CDR1 is SGHNT and CDR2 is YENEEA. The CDR3 region is CASSFDSSSEQYF. Here the CDR3 DNA reads TGTGCCAGCAGCTTCGACAGTTCGAGCGAGCAGTACTTC.